One sample yielded the 26 T cell receptor beta chains listed below, sequenced in a study of early T cells in non-severe SARS-CoV-2 infection. Via MiXCR, TCRdb re-called the 5' RACE reads, giving one row per CDR3 protein. The data contain tens of thousands of distinct CDR3 sequences, under 7.5% of them singletons. The sample consisted of whole blood. The receptors were sampled from an adult who was a healthcare worker with PCR-confirmed SARS-CoV-2 infection or an uninfected control (not recorded which).

This clonotype was observed a handful of times. The genes are TRBV6-4 and TRBJ2-3, with TRBD2 identical over 12 bases. Trimming cost V 3 bases and J 5 bases; bases outside gene matches: 6. Germline values: CDR1 MRHNA, CDR2 SNTAGT. The CDR3 runs 16 residues. CDR3 nucleotides: TGTGCCAGCAGTGATCGACTAGCGGGGGATGTAGATACGCAGTATTTT. Protein sequence: CASSDRLAGDVDTQYF.

This clonotype was observed a handful of times. The chain recombines TRBV9 with TRBJ1-1; D not resolved. Trimming pared 0 bases from V and 3 bases from J, leaving 12 bases between. The germline gives CDR1 SGDLS, CDR2 YYNGEE. The CDR3 contains 15 residues. The chain's CDR3 is CASSVVARGHTEAFF. In DNA form, the CDR3 reads TGTGCCAGCAGCGTAGTTGCCCGAGGGCACACTGAAGCTTTCTTT.

This chain connects TRBV7-2 to TRBJ2-3; no reliable D call. The V end lost 7 bases, the J end lost 4 bases, and 12 bases lay between the germline ends. CDR1 is SGHTA, CDR2 FQGNSA, per germline. The CDR3 length is 13 residues. CDR3 DNA: TGTGCCAGCACCCCGAACCCCTCAGATACGCAGTATTTT. It is translated as CASTPNPSDTQYF.

This clonotype was seen at least ten times. The chain uses TRBV27 and TRBJ1-2; no clear D. V was pared by 6 bases and J by 4 bases, with 9 bases between. Per the germline V gene, CDR1 is MNHEY and CDR2 is SMNVEV (reference sequence). The CDR3 has 12 amino acids. This chain's CDR3 is CASSPDRYGYTF. The CDR3 DNA reads TGTGCCAGCAGCCCTGACCGCTATGGCTACACCTTC.

The table lists this clonotype with many counts. The V gene is TRBV4-3, the J gene TRBJ1-4, with D hard to call. This CDR3 has 17 residues. Trimming left V 0 bases short and J 0 bases short, with 11 bases between. The V gene's germline CDR1 is LGHNA and CDR2 YSLEER. CDR3 region: CASSQDSALTTNEKLFF. DNA of the CDR3: TGCGCCAGCAGCCAAGATAGTGCGCTAACAACTAATGAAAAACTGTTTTTT.

Only a few counts were recorded for this clonotype. The chain links TRBV2 to TRBJ1-5; D remains unclear. Trimming removed 7 bases from V and 3 bases from J, with 13 bases in between. This CDR3 comprises 14 residues. Germline CDR1 and CDR2: SNHLY and FYNNEI. CDR3 coding DNA: TGTGCCAGCACTTGGACCCTTAACAATCAGCCCCAGCATTTT. Amino acid sequence: CASTWTLNNQPQHF.

J is TRBJ1-2 and V is TRBV6-5, with a tentative D call TRBD1 (6 bases). Trimming took off 8 bases at V and 4 bases at J, with 17 bases between the two ends. The CDR3 totals 14 residues. Germline CDR1 is MNHEY and CDR2 is SVGAGI. The CDR3 protein is CASANRVWGYGYTF. Written as DNA, the CDR3 is TGTGCCAGCGCAAACAGGGTCTGGGGCTATGGCTACACCTTC.

There are many counts of this clonotype. The chain is built from TRBV18 and TRBJ1-1, with D tentatively TRBD1 (5 bases). V lost 0 bases and J 5 bases, leaving 10 bases between the germline ends. From germline, CDR1 is KGHSH and CDR2 LQKENI. This CDR3 contains 14 residues. The CDR3 reads CASSPPKGDTEAFF. The CDR3, as DNA: TGTGCCAGCTCACCACCTAAAGGGGATACTGAAGCTTTCTTT. The whole variable domain, filled in from reference TRBV18 and TRBJ1-1, reads NAGVMQNPRHLVRRRGQEARLRCSPMKGHSHVYWYRQLPEEGLKFMVYLQKENIIDESGMPKERFSAEFPKEGPSILRIQQVVRGDSAAYFCASSPPKGDTEAFFGQGTRLTVV.

This clonotype was recorded many times. The chain recombines TRBV11-2 with TRBJ1-6; D may be TRBD1 (5 bases). The CDR3 runs 14 residues. In germline, CDR1 is SGHAT, CDR2 FQNNGV. Trimming removed 5 bases at V and 7 bases at J, with 12 bases between. The CDR3 is CASSDRQFNSPLHF. In DNA, the CDR3 is TGTGCCAGCAGCGATAGACAGTTCAATTCACCCCTCCACTTT.

There are many counts of this clonotype. The genes are TRBV27 and TRBJ2-1; 8 bases match TRBD2. After removal of 6 bases from V and 0 bases from J, the junction contained 10 bases not matched to a gene. Per germline, CDR1 MNHEY and CDR2 SMNVEV (reference sequence). The CDR3 covers 17 residues. The CDR3, as DNA: TGTGCCAGCAGGCGTAGCGGGGCGCCTAACTCCTACAATGAGCAGTTCTTC. This codes for CASRRSGAPNSYNEQFF.

As for this clonotype: A much larger clone lies one base from this, so it may be a read error. CDR3: CASRYTTGDDTEAFF. The CDR3 DNA reads as TGTGCCAGCAGATACACAACAGGGGATGACACTGAAGCTTTCTTT. V and J are TRBV6-5 and TRBJ1-1, with TRBD1 matching 7 bases. Germline lookup yields CDR1 MNHEY and CDR2 SVGAGI. V was pared by 6 bases and J by 3 bases, with 10 bases of the junction left unmatched. The CDR3 is 15 residues long.

This clonotype was recorded a few times. The chain joins TRBV6-5 to TRBJ2-7; 7 nucleotides agree with TRBD2. The trim removed 2 bases at V and 2 bases at J, leaving 0 bases unmatched. The CDR3 has 13 residues. CDR1 is MNHEY and CDR2 is SVGAGI in the germline V gene. This CDR3 reads CASSYRGAYEQYF. The CDR3 DNA is TGTGCCAGCAGTTACCGGGGGGCCTACGAGCAGTACTTC.

The V and J genes are TRBV7-9 and TRBJ1-4, with D uncertain. CDR3 length: 14 residues. Germline lookup yields CDR1 SEHNR and CDR2 FQNEAQ (reference sequence). The V gene lost 5 bases and the J gene lost 3 bases, with 10 bases spanning the gap. CDR3 protein: CASSREGSNEKLFF. The CDR3, as DNA: TGTGCCAGCAGCCGCGAAGGGTCTAATGAAAAACTGTTTTTT.

V is TRBV19 and J is TRBJ2-3, with a tentative D call TRBD1 (5 bases). In germline, CDR1 is LNHDA, CDR2 SQIVND (reference sequence). With 6 bases removed from V and 4 bases from J, the gap between germline ends came to 17 bases. The CDR3 runs to 15 residues. The CDR3 sequence: CASRPFQGRADTQYF. In DNA form, the CDR3 reads TGTGCCAGTAGGCCGTTCCAGGGCAGGGCAGATACGCAGTATTTT.

This clonotype was observed a few times. The chain uses TRBV13 and TRBJ2-5, with D unclear. The CDR3 runs 12 residues. The germline V gene has CDR1 PRHDT and CDR2 FYEKMQ (reference sequence). V lost 1 base, J lost 7 bases, and 7 bases lay in between. The CDR3 DNA is TGTGCCAGCAGCTTAGAATCGAGGACCCAGTACTTC. Its protein product is CASSLESRTQYF.

In this sample, this clonotype turned up many times. This rearrangement joins TRBV28 to TRBJ1-4; 8 nucleotides align to TRBD1. This CDR3 region has 16 residues. V lost 6 bases to trimming and J lost 4 bases; unmatched junction nucleotides: 10. Germline-derived CDR1 and CDR2 are MDHEN and SYDVKM. The CDR3, as DNA: TGTGCCAGCAGCCCCACGACAGGGGCTCATAATGAAAAACTGTTTTTT. It codes for CASSPTTGAHNEKLFF.

The rearrangement joins TRBV11-2 to TRBJ1-6, with no clear D. The CDR3 sequence is 14 residues long. Germline loops: CDR1 SGHAT, CDR2 FQNNGV. The V end lost 4 bases, the J end lost 0 bases, and 4 bases lay between the germline ends. The CDR3 DNA reads as TGTGCCAGCAGCTACAGCTCCTATAATTCACCCCTCCACTTT. It encodes CASSYSSYNSPLHF.

This clonotype was counted many times. V usage is TRBV28 and J usage is TRBJ2-1; D possibly corresponds to TRBD2 (5 bases). CDR3 length: 18 residues. The V and J ends lost 1 base and 4 bases respectively, with 20 bases between them. CDR1 MDHEN and CDR2 SYDVKM come from the germline V gene. The CDR3 here is CASSLSPGLGSVYNEQFF. The DNA for the CDR3 is TGTGCCAGCAGTTTATCCCCCGGACTGGGTTCTGTTTACAATGAGCAGTTCTTC.

This clonotype came up many times. The V call is TRBV6-2 or TRBV6-3, the J call TRBJ2-3, with 8 bases lining up with TRBD2. Germline V CDR1 and CDR2: MNHEY, SVGEGT. V dropped 7 bases and J dropped 5; count of bases not matched to a gene: 17. CDR3 length equals 17 residues. For the CDR3, the DNA is TGTGCCAGCATCGCATGGTTCCGGGGGGGAGGAGAAGATACGCAGTATTTT. It translates to CASIAWFRGGGEDTQYF.

Concerning this clonotype itself: This may arise from a read error, as a much more abundant clone is one base away. The genes are TRBV6-2 or TRBV6-3 and TRBJ1-1; D remains ambiguous. The CDR3 contains 13 residues. Germline CDR1 MNHEY, CDR2 SVGEGT. As DNA, the CDR3 is TGTGCCAACAGTCCCCGCAAGAACACTGAAGCTTTCTTT. Translated, it gives CANSPRKNTEAFF.

V and J are TRBV2 and TRBJ1-6, with D unresolved. The CDR3 is 15 amino acids. Germline values: CDR1 SNHLY, CDR2 FYNNEI. V was clipped by 7 bases and J by 0 bases, with 10 bases between them. The CDR3 protein is CASTPRSSYNSPLHF. The CDR3 DNA follows: TGTGCCAGCACTCCCCGGAGCTCCTATAATTCACCCCTCCACTTT.

A few counts support this clonotype. The V gene is TRBV6-2 or TRBV6-3, the J gene TRBJ2-2; no clear D. The germline CDR1 and CDR2 sequences are MNHEY and SVGEGT. This CDR3 contains 18 residues. V was pared by 2 bases and J by 3 bases, with 19 bases between. The chain's CDR3 is CASSYAGRFVLDTGELFF. In nucleotides, the CDR3 is TGTGCCAGCAGTTACGCTGGCAGGTTCGTATTGGACACCGGGGAGCTGTTTTTT.

This clonotype was recorded a few times. The chain joins TRBV9 to TRBJ2-7; D is possibly TRBD1 or TRBD2 (5 bases each). Trimming took off 0 bases at V and 4 bases at J, with 11 bases between the two ends. CDR1 and CDR2 from the germline V gene are SGDLS and YYNGEE. This CDR3 has 14 residues. CDR3 bases: TGTGCCAGCAGCGTAGGAGGGACCGGGTACGAGCAGTACTTC. The encoded protein is CASSVGGTGYEQYF.

This clonotype has just a few counts. This rearrangement joins TRBV27 to TRBJ2-5; D is tentatively TRBD1 or TRBD2 (6 bases each). Germline loops: CDR1 MNHEY, CDR2 SMNVEV (reference sequence). Trimming pared 5 bases from V and 1 base from J, leaving 11 bases between. This CDR3 region has 14 residues. In DNA, the CDR3 is TGTGCCAGCAGTCAGGAGGGGGTCCAAGAGACCCAGTACTTC. It specifies CASSQEGVQETQYF.

The table lists this clonotype with many counts. The genes are TRBV9 and TRBJ1-5; D is undetermined. The V end was cut by 2 bases, the J end by 2 bases, with 8 bases between. Germline V gene sequence: CDR1 SGDLS, CDR2 YYNGEE. The CDR3 contains 14 residues. DNA for the CDR3: TGTGCCAGCAGCGTGGAAGGTGGCAATCAGCCCCAGCATTTT. This codes for CASSVEGGNQPQHF.

This clonotype was counted a few times. The V and J genes are TRBV7-2 and TRBJ2-7; 10 bases map to TRBD1. In germline, CDR1 is SGHTA, CDR2 FQGNSA. J lost 9 bases, V lost 4 bases, and 9 bases had no gene match. The CDR3 contains 14 residues. CDR3 residues: CASSSDRGQRRQYF. The CDR3 DNA follows: TGTGCCAGCAGCTCAGACAGGGGGCAACGAAGGCAGTACTTC.